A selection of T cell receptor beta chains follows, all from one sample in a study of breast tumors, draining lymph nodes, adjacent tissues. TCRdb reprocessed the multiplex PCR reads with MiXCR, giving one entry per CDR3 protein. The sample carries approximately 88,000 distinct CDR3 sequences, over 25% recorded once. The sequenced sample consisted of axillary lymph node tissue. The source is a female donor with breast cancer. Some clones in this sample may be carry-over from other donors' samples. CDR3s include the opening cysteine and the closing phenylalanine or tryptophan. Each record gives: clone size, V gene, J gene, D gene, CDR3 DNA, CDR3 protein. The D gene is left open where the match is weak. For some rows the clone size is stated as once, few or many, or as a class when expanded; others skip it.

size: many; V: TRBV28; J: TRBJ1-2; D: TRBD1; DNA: TGTGCCAGCAGTTTTGGGACAGGGGGTGGCTACACCTTC; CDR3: CASSFGTGGGYTF
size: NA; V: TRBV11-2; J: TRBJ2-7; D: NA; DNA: TGTGCCAGCAGGTCTCTCGCCGAGCAGTGCTTC; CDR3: CASRSLAEQCF
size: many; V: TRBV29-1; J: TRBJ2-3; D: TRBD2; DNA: TGCAGCGTTTGGCTAGCGGGCACAGATACGCAGTATTTT; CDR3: CSVWLAGTDTQYF
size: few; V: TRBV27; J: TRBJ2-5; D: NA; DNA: TGTGCCAGCAGGGAGACCGCTGAACGGGGCACAAGGGAGACCCAGTACTTC; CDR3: CASRETAERGTRETQYF
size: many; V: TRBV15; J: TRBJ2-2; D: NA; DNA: TGTGCCACCAGCACCAGGACTCAACTAACCGGGGAGCTGTTTTTT; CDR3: CATSTRTQLTGELFF
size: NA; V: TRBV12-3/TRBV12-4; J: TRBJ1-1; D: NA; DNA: TGTGCCAGCAGCTTGACCCCCGGGAGCCGGGGGACTGAAGCTTTCTTT; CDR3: CASSLTPGSRGTEAFF
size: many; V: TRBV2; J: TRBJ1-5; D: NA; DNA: TGTGCCAGCAAGGACAGTAGCAATCAGCCCCAGCATTTT; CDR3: CASKDSSNQPQHF
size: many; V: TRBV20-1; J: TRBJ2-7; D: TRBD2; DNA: TGCAGTGCTAGAACCGAAGCGGGATCCTCCTACGAGCAGTACTTC; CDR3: CSARTEAGSSYEQYF
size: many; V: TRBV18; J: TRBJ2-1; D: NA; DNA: TGTGCCAGCTCACCACAGGGGGGGTCCTACAATGAGCAGTTCTTC; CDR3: CASSPQGGSYNEQFF
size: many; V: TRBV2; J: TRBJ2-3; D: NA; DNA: TGTGCCACCTCCTCCGGGACTGGCACAGATACGCAGTATTTT; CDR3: CATSSGTGTDTQYF
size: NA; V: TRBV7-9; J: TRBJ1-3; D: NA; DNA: TGTGCCAGCAGCTTAGGCGGATTACCACGCTCTGGAAACCCCATATATTTT; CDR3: CASSLGGLPRSGNPIYF
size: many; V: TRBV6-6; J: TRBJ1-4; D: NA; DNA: TGTGCCAGCAGTTACTCGACGGGCCGCAGTTCTAATGAAAAACTGTTTTTT; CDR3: CASSYSTGRSSNEKLFF
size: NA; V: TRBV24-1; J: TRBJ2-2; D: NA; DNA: TGTGCCACCAGTGCCGGGGAAGTCACCGGGGAGCTGTTTTTT; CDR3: CATSAGEVTGELFF
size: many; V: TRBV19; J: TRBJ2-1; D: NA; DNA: TGTGCCAGTAGTATAGGAACATTGGGGTACAATGAGCAGTTCTTC; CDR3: CASSIGTLGYNEQFF
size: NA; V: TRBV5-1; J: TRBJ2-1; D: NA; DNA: TGCGCCAGCAGCCCAGGCTCCTACAATGACCAGTTCTTC; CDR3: CASSPGSYNDQFF
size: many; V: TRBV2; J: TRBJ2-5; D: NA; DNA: TGTGCCAGCAGTGGAGAGACCCAGTACTTC; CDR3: CASSGETQYF
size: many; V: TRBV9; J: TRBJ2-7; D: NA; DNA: TGTGCCAGCAGCGTAGCAGGGAGCGCCTACGAGCAGTACTTC; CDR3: CASSVAGSAYEQYF
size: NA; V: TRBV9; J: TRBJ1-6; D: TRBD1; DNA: TGTGCCAGCAGCGTAGGGACAGGGGATGGCTCACCCCCCCACTTT; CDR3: CASSVGTGDGSPPHF
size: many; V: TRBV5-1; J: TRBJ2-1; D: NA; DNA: TGCGCCAGCAGCCCCCAGGAATTCGGTGAGCAGTTCTTC; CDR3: CASSPQEFGEQFF
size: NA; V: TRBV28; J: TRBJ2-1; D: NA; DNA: TGTGCCAGCAGCCCTCTGGACAGTTCCTACAATGAGCAGTTCTTC; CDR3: CASSPLDSSYNEQFF
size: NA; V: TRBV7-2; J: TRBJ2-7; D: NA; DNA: TGTGCCAGCAGCCTGTTTTCCGACGAGCAGTACTTC; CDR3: CASSLFSDEQYF
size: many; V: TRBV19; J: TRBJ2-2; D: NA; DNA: TGTGCCAGTAGTACCTACGACAGAAAAGGGGAGCTGTTTTTT; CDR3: CASSTYDRKGELFF
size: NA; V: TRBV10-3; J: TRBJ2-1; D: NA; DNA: TGTGCCATCAGTGAGAGGGGGGTAGGGTACAATGAGCAGTTCTTC; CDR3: CAISERGVGYNEQFF
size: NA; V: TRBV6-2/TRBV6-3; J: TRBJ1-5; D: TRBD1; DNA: TGTGCCAGCAGTCACGACAGGGGGTCTCGCAATCAGCCCCAGCATTTT; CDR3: CASSHDRGSRNQPQHF
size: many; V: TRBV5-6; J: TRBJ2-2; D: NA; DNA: TGTGCCAGCAGCTTGGTGGCGTCCAGGGGAAGAATCGGGGAGCTGTTTTTT; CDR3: CASSLVASRGRIGELFF
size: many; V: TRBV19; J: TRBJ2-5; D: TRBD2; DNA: TGTGCCAGTAGTATAGGCCTTCCGGGAGGAGGGGAGACCCAGTACTTC; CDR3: CASSIGLPGGGETQYF
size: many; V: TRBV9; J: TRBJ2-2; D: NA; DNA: TGTGCCAGCAGCGTAGGAGGGTTGAACACCGGGGAGCTGTTTTTT; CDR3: CASSVGGLNTGELFF
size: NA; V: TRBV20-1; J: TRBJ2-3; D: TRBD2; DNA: TGCAGTGCTAGAGATGTGGCTTCGGTAGCGGGAGGGGGGATAGGGGAGCTGCAAGCAGATACGCAGTATTTT; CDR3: CSARDVASVAGGGIGELQADTQYF
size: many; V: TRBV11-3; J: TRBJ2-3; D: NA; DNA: TGTGCCAGCAGCTTAGACACCCCTGGCGGCACAGATACGCAGTATTTT; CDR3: CASSLDTPGGTDTQYF
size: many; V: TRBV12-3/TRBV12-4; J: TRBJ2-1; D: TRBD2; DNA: TGTGCCAGCAGCCCCGACGACGGACTAGCGGCTAATGAGCAGTTCTTC; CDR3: CASSPDDGLAANEQFF
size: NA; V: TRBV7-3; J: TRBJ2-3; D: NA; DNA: TGTGCCAGCAGCATAAGCCGGGACCTAGGGGGCACAGATACGCAGTATTTT; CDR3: CASSISRDLGGTDTQYF
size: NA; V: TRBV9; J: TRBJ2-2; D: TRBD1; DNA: TGTGCCAGCAGCTCCGGGACAGGGGGCGGGGAGGAGCTGTTTTTT; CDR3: CASSSGTGGGEELFF
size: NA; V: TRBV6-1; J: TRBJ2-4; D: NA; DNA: TGTGCCAGCAGTGCCCAGGGAGCGGGCAAAAACATTCAGTACTTC; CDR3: CASSAQGAGKNIQYF
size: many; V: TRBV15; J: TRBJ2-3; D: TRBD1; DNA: TGTGCCACCAGCAGAGTGGACAGGAACACAGATACGCAGTATTTT; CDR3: CATSRVDRNTDTQYF
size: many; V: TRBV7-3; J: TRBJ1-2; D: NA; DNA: TGTGCCAGCAGCCCGTCCGGAGCGGACTATGGCTACACCTTC; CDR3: CASSPSGADYGYTF
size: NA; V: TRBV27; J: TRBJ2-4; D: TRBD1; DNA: TGTGCCAGCAGTTGGACCCCAGGGGGATCCAAAAACATTCAGTACTTC; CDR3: CASSWTPGGSKNIQYF
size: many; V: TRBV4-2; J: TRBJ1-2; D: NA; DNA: TGTGCCAGCAGCCAAGGACAGGACTATGGCTACACCTTC; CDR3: CASSQGQDYGYTF
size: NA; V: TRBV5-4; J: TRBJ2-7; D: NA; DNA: TGTGCCAGCAGCTTTGGGGTCACCGAGCAGTACTTT; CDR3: CASSFGVTEQYF
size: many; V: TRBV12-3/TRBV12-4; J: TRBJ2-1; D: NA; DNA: TGTGCCAGCAGTCCCTCCTTTGGGGTCTACAATGAGCAGTTCTTC; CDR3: CASSPSFGVYNEQFF
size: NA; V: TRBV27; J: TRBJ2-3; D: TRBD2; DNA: TGTGCCAGCAGTTTACTAGCGGATAGCACAGATACGCAGTATTTT; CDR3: CASSLLADSTDTQYF
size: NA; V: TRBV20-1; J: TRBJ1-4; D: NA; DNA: TGCAGTGCTAGAAGGACGGGCGGGGCAGAAAAACTGTTTTTT; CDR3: CSARRTGGAEKLFF
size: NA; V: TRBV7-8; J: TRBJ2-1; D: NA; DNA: TGTGCCAGCAGCCGCCGACTAGATCCGTACAATGAGCAGTTCTTC; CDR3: CASSRRLDPYNEQFF
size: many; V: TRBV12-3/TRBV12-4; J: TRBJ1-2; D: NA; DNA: TGTGCCAGCAGTTTACAACAGAACTATGGCTACACCTTC; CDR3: CASSLQQNYGYTF
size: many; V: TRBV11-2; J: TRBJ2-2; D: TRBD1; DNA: TGTGCCAGCAGCCAAGGGACAGGGGGGTACACCGGGGAGCTGTTTTTT; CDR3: CASSQGTGGYTGELFF
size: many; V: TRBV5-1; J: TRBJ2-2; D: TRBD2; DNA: TGCGCCAGCTTTCCGACTAGCGGGCAAACGAACACCGGGGAGCTGTTTTTT; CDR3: CASFPTSGQTNTGELFF
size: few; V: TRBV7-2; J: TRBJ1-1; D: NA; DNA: TGTGCCAGCAGCTTTTCGGTGACAGCTTTCTTT; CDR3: CASSFSVTAFF
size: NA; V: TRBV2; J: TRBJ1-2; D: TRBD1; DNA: TGTGCCAGCAGGCGACAGGGGGCAATCAATGGCTACACCTTC; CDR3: CASRRQGAINGYTF
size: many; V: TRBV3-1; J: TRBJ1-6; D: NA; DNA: TGTGCCAGCGGCCAGACGGGCTCACCCCTCCACTTT; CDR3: CASGQTGSPLHF
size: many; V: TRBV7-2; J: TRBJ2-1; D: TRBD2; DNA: TGTGCCAGCACACGGACTAGAGGTAATGAGCAGTTCTTC; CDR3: CASTRTRGNEQFF
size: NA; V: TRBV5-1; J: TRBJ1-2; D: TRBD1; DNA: TGCGCCAGCAGCCGATTGGGACAGGATTTTAATGGCTACACCTTC; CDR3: CASSRLGQDFNGYTF
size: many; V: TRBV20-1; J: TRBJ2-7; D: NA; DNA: TGCAGTGCTAGAGAGGGACACCCCTACGAGCAGTACTTC; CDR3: CSAREGHPYEQYF
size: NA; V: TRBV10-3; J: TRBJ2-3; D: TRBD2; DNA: TGTGCCATCTCCGAGACTAGCGACTACACAGATACGCAGTATTTT; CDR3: CAISETSDYTDTQYF